The 31 T cell receptor beta chains below all came from one sample that was sequenced in a study of cytomegalovirus exposure and HLA in healthy donors. PCR was performed using 60 Vbeta and 13 Jbeta primers. Assay: immunoSEQ multiplex PCR; the TCRdb copy retains only in-frame clones and omits some. This repertoire shows about 120,000 clones, 65% to 85% found once; its top ten account for more than 15%. Sample: PBMCs. These receptors were collected from a man aged 50 to 59 in good health and CMV-seropositive.

CDR3 in amino acids: CASRVNGGSYEQYF. The CDR3 nucleotides are TGTGCCAGTAGAGTAAACGGGGGGTCCTACGAGCAGTACTTC. The V gene is TRBV19, the J gene TRBJ2-7, with 7 bases aligning to TRBD2. There are 14 residues in the CDR3. CDR1 and CDR2 from the germline V gene are LNHDA and SQIVND (reference sequence). V gave up 6 bases and J gave up 1 base; unmatched junction bases: 6.

This chain joins TRBV5-6 and TRBJ1-1, with 7 bases lining up with TRBD1. The V segment lost 0 bases and the J segment 0 bases; nucleotides outside the gene matches: 11. The germline V gene encodes CDR1 SGHDT and CDR2 YYEEEE. The CDR3 totals 18 residues. CDR3 residues: CASSLEVGRGQMNTEAFF. DNA for the CDR3: TGTGCCAGCAGCTTGGAGGTTGGCCGGGGACAGATGAACACTGAAGCTTTCTTT.

V usage is TRBV7-2 and J usage is TRBJ2-2; D possibly corresponds to TRBD2 (6 bases). From germline, CDR1 is SGHTA and CDR2 FQGNSA. The CDR3 has 15 amino acids. Trimming removed 6 bases at V and 4 bases at J, with 15 bases between. CDR3: CASRERTTPTGELFF. The CDR3 region has the DNA TGTGCCAGCAGGGAGAGGACTACACCCACCGGGGAGCTGTTTTTT. The full variable domain, its missing parts supplied by reference TRBV7-2 and TRBJ2-2, is GAGVSQSPSNKVTEKGKDVELRCDPISGHTALYWYRQSLGQGLEFLIYFQGNSAPDKSGLPSDRFSAERTGGSVSTLTIQRTQQEDSAVYLCASRERTTPTGELFFGEGSRLTVL.

V usage is TRBV9 and J usage is TRBJ2-5, with 12 bases lining up with TRBD2. Per germline, CDR1 SGDLS and CDR2 YYNGEE. CDR3 length: 15 amino acids. The V gene end was trimmed by 0 bases and the J gene end by 3 bases; junction bases not matched to a gene: 0. DNA of the CDR3: TGTGCCAGCAGCGTAGGGACTAGCGGGGAAGAGACCCAGTACTTC. It specifies CASSVGTSGEETQYF.

The rearrangement uses TRBV4-3 and TRBJ1-2; the D gene is possibly TRBD1 (6 bases). Per germline, CDR1 LGHNA and CDR2 YSLEER. The length of the CDR3 is 14 residues. The V gene lost 4 bases and the J gene lost 5 bases, with 14 bases spanning the gap. The CDR3 protein is CASSLSGGPYGYTF. The CDR3 coding sequence is TGCGCCAGCAGCCTTTCTGGGGGCCCGTATGGCTACACCTTC.

The chain carries TRBV11-1 and TRBJ2-5; D perhaps matches TRBD1 (6 bases). CDR3 length: 15 amino acids. The germline V gene encodes CDR1 SGHAT and CDR2 FQDESV (reference sequence). Trimming pared 5 bases from V and 5 bases from J, leaving 18 bases between. The CDR3 sequence is CASSPLLWGPETQYF. The CDR3 DNA reads TGTGCCAGCAGCCCGCTATTGTGGGGGCCGGAGACCCAGTACTTC.

The genes are TRBV18 and TRBJ1-1; D is unclear. This CDR3 is 11 amino acids long. V lost 5 bases, J lost 5 bases, and 6 bases lay in between. Germline V gene sequence: CDR1 KGHSH, CDR2 LQKENI. CDR3 DNA sequence: TGTGCCAGCTCATCGGGTACTGAAGCTTTCTTT. Its translation is CASSSGTEAFF.

This clone showed up just a few times. The chain employs TRBV7-9 and TRBJ1-2, with 9 bases fitting TRBD1. From germline, CDR1 is SEHNR and CDR2 FQNEAQ (reference sequence). The CDR3 has 14 amino acids. J gave up 8 bases and V 0 bases, and 4 bases lay outside the gene matches. The CDR3 DNA reads as TGTGCCAGCAGCTTAGCCGGGACAGGGAGCGGCTACACCTTC. This encodes CASSLAGTGSGYTF.

The chain links TRBV7-9 to TRBJ1-4; D may be TRBD1 (6 bases). Germline V gene data show CDR1 as SEHNR and CDR2 as FQNEAQ (reference sequence). The CDR3 extends over 15 amino acids. The V gene lost 2 bases and the J gene lost 7 bases, with 14 bases spanning the gap. The CDR3 nucleotides are TGTGCCAGCAGCTTATCACAGGGAATTGCTGAAAAACTGTTTTTT. Protein sequence: CASSLSQGIAEKLFF.

The chain carries TRBV10-2 and TRBJ2-2; possible D gene TRBD1, 6 bases. V was cut by 6 bases and J by 0 bases, with 11 bases left in between. This CDR3 spans 15 amino acids. CDR1 WSHSY and CDR2 SAAADI come from the germline V gene. CDR3 residues: CASRTGSANTGELFF. CDR3 sequence (DNA): TGCGCCAGCAGAACAGGGAGCGCGAACACCGGGGAGCTGTTTTTT.

This clone appeared a single time. The CDR3 region is CASSYDRGRPQHF. Written as DNA, the CDR3 is TGTGCCAGCAGTTACGATCGGGGGAGACCCCAGCATTTT. The chain is built from TRBV6-5 and TRBJ1-5; D may be TRBD1 (5 bases). V was shortened by 2 bases and J by 10 bases, with 12 bases between the two germline ends. This CDR3 spans 13 amino acids. Germline values: CDR1 MNHEY, CDR2 SVGAGI.

The J gene is TRBJ2-3, the V gene TRBV4-2; 8 bases align to TRBD2. Germline assignment: CDR1 LGHNA and CDR2 YNFKEQ. The CDR3 has 17 amino acids. V was pared by 2 bases and J by 0 bases, with 7 bases of the junction left unmatched. DNA of the CDR3: TGTGCCAGCAGCCAAATGGGCGGGAGGACTAGCACAGATACGCAGTATTTT. This translates into CASSQMGGRTSTDTQYF.

A single count supports this clone. In nucleotides, the CDR3 is TGCGCCAGCAGCCCGGACTTCTACACTGAAGCTTTCTTT. It yields the protein CASSPDFYTEAFF. The chain links TRBV5-1 to TRBJ1-1; no clear D. Germline loops: CDR1 SGHRS, CDR2 YFSETQ. This CDR3 has 13 residues. Trimming pared 4 bases from V and 3 bases from J, leaving 10 bases between. The whole variable domain, remainder taken from reference TRBV5-1 and TRBJ1-1, is KAGVTQTPRYLIKTRGQQVTLSCSPISGHRSVSWYQQTPGQGLQFLFEYFSETQRNKGNFPGRFSGRQFSNSRSEMNVSTLELGDSALYLCASSPDFYTEAFFGQGTRLTVV.

This chain joins TRBV27 and TRBJ2-3, with D possibly being TRBD1 (6 bases). The CDR3 sequence is 15 residues long. Trimming left V 2 bases short and J 2 bases short, with 11 bases between. The germline CDR1 and CDR2 sequences are MNHEY and SMNVEV (reference sequence). This CDR3 reads CASSLQGIYTDTQYF. The CDR3, as DNA: TGTGCCAGCAGTTTACAGGGGATTTACACAGATACGCAGTATTTT.

The chain employs TRBV5-1 and TRBJ1-1; maybe TRBD1 (5 bases). CDR1 is SGHRS, CDR2 YFSETQ, per germline. This CDR3 has 17 amino acids. V dropped 7 bases and J dropped 6 bases, with 28 bases sitting between them. The CDR3 is CASRGGSQAGWVAEAFF. CDR3 in DNA: TGCGCCAGCCGGGGAGGGTCACAGGCCGGCTGGGTGGCTGAAGCTTTCTTT.

This clone was found once. The same CDR3 can be traced to other DNA sequences in this sample. This chain uses TRBV27 with TRBJ1-6, with D uncertain. The V gene lost 8 bases and the J gene lost 2 bases, with 4 bases spanning the gap. The V gene's germline CDR1 is MNHEY and CDR2 SMNVEV (reference sequence). The CDR3 loop spans 12 amino acids. CDR3 coding DNA: TGTGCCAGCTTAACCTATAATTCACCCCTCCACTTT. It is translated as CASLTYNSPLHF.

J is TRBJ2-2 and V is TRBV6-5, with 8 nucleotides matching TRBD1. The length of the CDR3 is 14 residues. J was trimmed by 3 bases and V by 10 bases; bases with no gene match: 7. Germline lookup yields CDR1 MNHEY and CDR2 SVGAGI. The DNA for the CDR3 is TGTGCCACTTACCGACAGGGGTACACCGGGGAGCTGTTTTTT. It codes for CATYRQGYTGELFF.

This clone has just one count. The V and J genes are TRBV6-5 and TRBJ2-7; D is unresolved. Looked up from germline, CDR1 is MNHEY and CDR2 is SVGAGI. V was pared by 6 bases and J by 4 bases, with 10 bases between. The CDR3 contains 12 residues. CDR3 bases: TGTGCCAGCAGCCTATCGGGTTACGAGCAGTACTTC. Protein product: CASSLSGYEQYF.

J is TRBJ2-3 and V is TRBV11-2, with D maybe TRBD2 (6 bases). The germline gives CDR1 SGHAT, CDR2 FQNNGV. The germline V and J ends were trimmed by 4 bases and 2 bases, with 13 bases remaining between them. CDR3 length: 15 amino acids. This CDR3 reads CASSSGPGDTDTQYF. The CDR3, as DNA: TGTGCCAGCAGCTCTGGACCGGGAGACACAGATACGCAGTATTTT.

The V and J genes are TRBV5-4 and TRBJ1-3; the match to TRBD1 covers 7 bases. The CDR3 has 14 amino acids. Germline loops: CDR1 SGHNT, CDR2 YYREEE (reference sequence). Unmatched junction bases numbered 4, after V lost 3 bases and J lost 4 bases. The CDR3 region has the DNA TGTGCCAGCAGCTGGACAGGTGGGGGAAACACCATATATTTT. This encodes CASSWTGGGNTIYF.

The V gene is TRBV11-2, the J gene TRBJ1-5; 8 bases are a match to TRBD1. The germline gives CDR1 SGHAT, CDR2 FQNNGV. CDR3 length: 14 amino acids. With 4 bases clipped from V and 7 bases from J, the junction kept 6 bases outside the gene matches. CDR3 coding DNA: TGTGCCAGCAGCTCACAGGGGGTCGGGCAGCCCCAGCATTTT. Encoded protein: CASSSQGVGQPQHF.

J is TRBJ1-2 and V is TRBV27; D is perhaps TRBD1 (6 bases). Trimming took off 11 bases at V and 6 bases at J, with 13 bases between the two ends. The germline V gene encodes CDR1 MNHEY and CDR2 SMNVEV (reference sequence). This CDR3 region has 11 residues. For the CDR3, the DNA is TGTGCCGCCAGCGGGGGCCATGGCTACACCTTC. Translation gives CAASGGHGYTF.

In nucleotides, the CDR3 is TGTGCCAGCAGCTACTCAGGAACGCAGTATTTT. Translated: CASSYSGTQYF. The rearrangement joins TRBV14 to TRBJ2-3; D ambiguous. V shed 5 bases and J shed 9 bases, with 9 bases lying between them. The CDR3 totals 11 residues. Germline V gene lookup returns CDR1 SGHDN and CDR2 FVKESK.

The genes are TRBV7-2 and TRBJ2-3; no clear D gene. In germline, CDR1 is SGHTA, CDR2 FQGNSA. V lost 3 bases and J 0 bases, leaving 10 bases between the germline ends. This CDR3 region has 15 residues. The CDR3 DNA sequence: TGTGCCAGCAGCTTTTCAGTCTCTAGCACAGATACGCAGTATTTT. Translating gives CASSFSVSSTDTQYF.

V usage is TRBV21-1 and J usage is TRBJ1-1; TRBD1, the D gene given by the table, was not confirmed from the DNA. TRBV21-1 is given as a pseudogene. The CDR3 runs 15 residues. CDR3 sequence (DNA): TGTGCCAGCAGCAAAAAAGGGGGAAGGAACACTGAAGCTTTCTTT. This sequence encodes CASSKKGGRNTEAFF.

DNA for the CDR3: TGTGCCAGCGCGACCCGACAGGGGCCTCAGAGCGAGCAGTACTTC. It codes for CASATRQGPQSEQYF. V and J are TRBV5-4 and TRBJ2-7; the match to TRBD1 covers 8 bases. Per the germline V gene, CDR1 is SGHNT and CDR2 is YYREEE (reference sequence). V lost 7 bases, J lost 6 bases, and 15 bases stayed unmatched. The CDR3 sequence is 15 residues long.

The genes are TRBV5-1 and TRBJ1-4; perhaps TRBD1 as D (6 bases). The CDR3 runs to 15 residues. V was shortened by 2 bases and J by 2 bases, with 10 bases between the two germline ends. CDR1 is SGHRS, CDR2 YFSETQ, per germline. As DNA, the CDR3 is TGCGCCAGCAGCTTAACAGGACAGACTAATGAAAAACTGTTTTTT. Translated, it gives CASSLTGQTNEKLFF.

This rearrangement joins TRBV6-1 to TRBJ2-7; TRBD1 is a possible D gene (5 bases). Looked up from germline, CDR1 is MNHNS and CDR2 is SASEGT. The CDR3 has 12 amino acids. V was shortened by 6 bases and J by 2 bases, with 8 bases between the two germline ends. CDR3 region: CASRSTAYEQYF. In nucleotides, the CDR3 is TGTGCCAGCAGGTCGACAGCCTACGAGCAGTACTTC.

The rearrangement uses TRBV9 and TRBJ1-6; no clear D gene. Trimming removed 6 bases at V and 0 bases at J, with 10 bases between. The CDR3 length is 15 residues. Germline V gives CDR1 SGDLS, CDR2 YYNGEE. This CDR3 reads CASTISSSYNSPLHF. CDR3 bases: TGTGCCAGCACCATCTCTAGCTCCTATAATTCACCCCTCCACTTT.

The J gene is TRBJ2-5, the V gene TRBV10-1; TRBD2 agrees at 8 bases. The CDR3 is 14 amino acids. Germline V lookup: CDR1 WNHNN, CDR2 SYGVQD (reference sequence). The J segment lost 5 bases and the V segment lost 0 bases, leaving 2 bases of the junction unmatched. The CDR3 sequence: CASSESRGGETQYF. The CDR3 coding sequence is TGCGCCAGCAGTGAGTCCCGCGGGGGGGAGACCCAGTACTTC.

The chain combines TRBV6-6 with TRBJ1-2; TRBD1 matches at 8 bases. The CDR3 is made up of 13 amino acids. V was pared by 10 bases and J by 7 bases, with 11 bases of the junction left unmatched. CDR1 and CDR2 (germline): MNHNY, SVGAGI (reference sequence). CDR3 protein: CAISGAGGFGYTF. The CDR3 DNA reads TGTGCCATCTCGGGGGCAGGGGGCTTTGGCTACACCTTC.